This T cell receptor (beta chain) was identified in a study of vaccination effects on CD4 cells after COVID-19. Worth noting for this clone: Its target is not known.

Expansion of antigen-specific CD4+ T cells with viral peptide pools was carried out by the ViraFEST assay before sequencing. A 10-day culture period preceded the isolation of CD4+ T cells. Vaccine recipients had no previous SARS-CoV-2 infection; their nucleocapsid antibodies were negative. It was with approximately 10 IU/ml IL-2 and around 10 ug/ml peptides that 1.5 million to 2 million PBMC per well were cultured. IL-2 medium supplanted half the medium on days 3 and 7. The length of the CDR3 is 14 residues. Germline values: CDR1 SGHNT, CDR2 YYREEE (reference sequence). After removal of 5 bases from V and 7 bases from J, the junction contained 6 bases not matched to a gene. Repertoires were generated with immunoSEQ multiplex PCR, while TCRdb's copy carries only in-frame clones and drops some. The sample records tens of thousands of clones, around 67% being singletons.

The genes are TRBV5-4 and TRBJ2-4, with TRBD1 identical over 10 bases. This sample comprised CD4+ T cells from PBMCs cultured with SARS-CoV-2 spike peptides, obtained before COVID-19 vaccination. This clonotype was obtained from a human donor who received a COVID-19 vaccine. The chain's CDR3 is CASRLDRGVNIQYF. The CDR3 region has the DNA TGTGCCAGCAGACTGGACAGGGGGGTCAACATTCAGTACTTC.